Following are 13 T cell receptor beta chains from one sample sequenced in a study of beta chain features in type 1 diabetes. What was sequenced were expressed TCRB transcripts, since all of the isolated RNA had been reverse transcribed. Some clones are missing from TCRdb's copy, which holds only in-frame ones; the method was immunoSEQ multiplex PCR. The table includes 140,000 to 150,000 clones, approximately 52% detected once. The sequenced material came from Tregs from blood. These receptors originate from a man aged 18 to 30 in good health.

There are a few counts of this clone. The CDR3 loop is CASSGIPYEQYF. The CDR3 DNA reads TGTGCCAGCAGCGGGATCCCCTACGAGCAGTACTTC. V is TRBV2 and J is TRBJ2-7, with TRBD2 as a possible D gene (5 bases). Trimming shortened V by 6 bases and J by 2 bases, and 8 bases separated the two germline ends. The V gene's germline CDR1 is SNHLY and CDR2 FYNNEI. The CDR3 sequence is 12 residues long.

The sample holds a few counts of this clone. V is TRBV5-1 and J is TRBJ2-5, with TRBD2 identical over 14 bases. Germline V gene sequence: CDR1 SGHRS, CDR2 YFSETQ. CDR3 length equals 16 residues. Germline trimming cut 3 bases from V and 4 bases from J; bases unmatched to any gene: 5. CDR3 in amino acids: CASSSRGTSGGETQYF. The CDR3 coding sequence is TGCGCCAGCAGCTCCCGAGGGACTAGCGGGGGAGAGACCCAGTACTTC.

This clone was picked up a small number of times. The V and J genes are TRBV30 and TRBJ2-5; TRBD2 matches at 12 bases. CDR3 size: 15 residues. V lost 3 bases and J lost 5; bases outside the gene matches: 7. CDR1 and CDR2 (germline): GTSNPN, SVGIG (reference sequence). This chain's CDR3 is CAWSLLAGGLETQYF. The CDR3 bases are TGTGCCTGGAGCCTACTAGCGGGGGGTTTGGAGACCCAGTACTTC.

The genes are TRBV5-6 and TRBJ2-5; 9 bases are a match to TRBD2. The J segment lost 2 bases and the V segment lost 5 bases, leaving 10 bases of the junction unmatched. The CDR3 consists of 16 residues. Germline V gene data show CDR1 as SGHDT and CDR2 as YYEEEE. CDR3 DNA sequence: TGTGCCAGCAGGACAGCGGGAGGAAGGGTACAAGAGACCCAGTACTTC. This sequence encodes CASRTAGGRVQETQYF. The full variable domain, rest sourced from reference TRBV5-6 and TRBJ2-5, is DAGVTQSPTHLIKTRGQQVTLRCSPKSGHDTVSWYQQALGQGPQFIFQYYEEEERQRGNFPDRFSGHQFPNYSSELNVNALLLGDSALYLCASRTAGGRVQETQYFGPGTRLLVL.

V gene TRBV10-3 combines with J gene TRBJ2-5; 11 positions agree with TRBD1. Matching the DNA end better, TRBJ2-7 makes the J call doubtful. The germline V gene has CDR1 ENHRY and CDR2 SYGVKD. The CDR3 consists of 15 residues. The CDR3 region is CAIREGQGGSYEQYF. DNA for the CDR3: TGTGCCATCAGGGAGGGACAGGGGGGATCCTACGAGCAGTACTTC.

This clone was found a few times. The chain combines TRBV7-2 with TRBJ1-2; no firm D call. The CDR3 extends over 15 amino acids. V lost 1 base to trimming and J lost 3 bases, with 12 bases between them. The V gene's germline CDR1 is SGHTA and CDR2 FQGNSA. The CDR3 sequence is CASSLVSGSHYGYTF. The CDR3 bases are TGTGCCAGCAGCTTAGTCTCCGGGTCCCACTATGGCTACACCTTC.

V and J are TRBV30 and TRBJ2-4; TRBD2 aligns across 7 bases. This CDR3 is built from 13 residues. V was pared by 1 base and J by 12 bases, with 9 bases of the junction left unmatched. Germline CDR1 GTSNPN, CDR2 SVGIG (reference sequence). Written as DNA, the CDR3 is TGTGCCTGGAGTGGCCTTGGGACTAAGGGTCAGTACTTC. This translates into CAWSGLGTKGQYF. Full variable domain (outside the CDR3, taken from reference TRBV30 and TRBJ2-4): SQTIHQWPATLVQPVGSPLSLECTVEGTSNPNLYWYRQAAGRGLQLLFYSVGIGQISSEVPQNLSASRPQDRQFILSSKKLLLSDSGFYLCAWSGLGTKGQYFGAGTRLSVL.

V and J are TRBV19 and TRBJ1-2; D uncertain. V was pared by 5 bases and J by 8 bases, with 15 bases between. The CDR3 length is 13 residues. The germline gives CDR1 LNHDA, CDR2 SQIVND (reference sequence). The CDR3 reads CASSRFAGRGYTF. CDR3 bases: TGTGCCAGTAGTCGCTTTGCGGGAAGAGGCTACACCTTC.

The chain employs TRBV5-1 and TRBJ2-5; D call uncertain. TRBJ2-7 matches the DNA end more closely, so the J call is doubtful. This CDR3 contains 14 residues. In germline, CDR1 is SGHRS, CDR2 YFSETQ. In nucleotides, the CDR3 is TGCGCCAGCAGGACGCGAGCGCTGACCTACGAGCAGTACTTC. Its translation is CASRTRALTYEQYF.

There are a few counts of this clone. The chain joins TRBV7-9 to TRBJ1-4; 7 positions agree with TRBD1. This CDR3 region has 14 residues. The germline V gene encodes CDR1 SEHNR and CDR2 FQNEAQ (reference sequence). Trimming at V came to 3 bases and at J to 4 bases, leaving 2 bases not matched to a gene. CDR3 sequence reads: CASSFDRVNEKLFF. CDR3 nucleotide sequence: TGTGCCAGCAGCTTCGACAGGGTTAATGAAAAACTGTTTTTT.

The CDR3 reads CASRLDRASRKLFF. The CDR3 bases are TGTGCCAGCAGGTTAGACAGGGCTTCGAGGAAACTGTTTTTT. The rearrangement links TRBV6-5 to TRBJ1-4; TRBD1 agrees at 7 bases. There are 14 residues in the CDR3. The germline V gene has CDR1 MNHEY and CDR2 SVGAGI. The V segment lost 6 bases and the J segment 11 bases; nucleotides outside the gene matches: 12.

The V call is TRBV19, the J call TRBJ2-3, with D possibly being TRBD1 (5 bases). The CDR3 has 14 amino acids. V lost 4 bases and J lost 1, with 9 bases in between. Germline V gives CDR1 LNHDA, CDR2 SQIVND (reference sequence). In DNA form, the CDR3 reads TGTGCCAGTAGTACTCAAGGGGGCACAGATACGCAGTATTTT. It translates to CASSTQGGTDTQYF.

The V gene is TRBV12-5, the J gene TRBJ2-7; D uncertain. Trimming stripped 2 bases from V and 3 bases from J, with 5 bases between. The CDR3 consists of 12 residues. The germline CDR1 and CDR2 sequences are LGHNT and FRNRAP. CDR3 DNA: TGTGCTAGTGGTTTGTCCTTCTACGAGCAGTACTTC. As protein: CASGLSFYEQYF.